This T cell receptor (beta chain) appears in the sequencing data of a study of OX40 agonist ivuxolimab in advanced cancers. Study-wide context: Patients were dosed with the agonistic anti-OX40 (CD134) antibody ivuxolimab.

This clone showed up just once. The antigen remains undetermined. Some clones are missing from TCRdb's copy, which holds only in-frame ones; the method was immunoSEQ multiplex PCR. The sample consists of around 33,000 clones, approximately 90% of them appearing once. The V gene lost 8 bases and the J gene lost 1 base, with 20 bases spanning the gap. Germline loops: CDR1 MNHEY, CDR2 SMNVEV (reference sequence). The CDR3 totals 16 residues. General study findings and limits: Fewer expanded clones were found on average in CD4+ than in CD8+ T cells. Both blood CD4+ and CD8+ T cells showed clonal growth by week 6 at 0.1 to 3.0 mg/kg.

This receptor was taken from an adult with an advanced solid tumor such as melanoma, head and neck, liver or kidney cancer. The rearrangement joins TRBV27 to TRBJ1-1; D call uncertain. The starting material was CD4+ or CD8+ T cells sorted from blood, obtained in a trial of the OX40 agonist ivuxolimab. The CDR3, as DNA: TGTGCCAGCCAAGACCCAAGCAGTGGGCGGAACACTGAAGCTTTCTTT. Amino acids: CASQDPSSGRNTEAFF.